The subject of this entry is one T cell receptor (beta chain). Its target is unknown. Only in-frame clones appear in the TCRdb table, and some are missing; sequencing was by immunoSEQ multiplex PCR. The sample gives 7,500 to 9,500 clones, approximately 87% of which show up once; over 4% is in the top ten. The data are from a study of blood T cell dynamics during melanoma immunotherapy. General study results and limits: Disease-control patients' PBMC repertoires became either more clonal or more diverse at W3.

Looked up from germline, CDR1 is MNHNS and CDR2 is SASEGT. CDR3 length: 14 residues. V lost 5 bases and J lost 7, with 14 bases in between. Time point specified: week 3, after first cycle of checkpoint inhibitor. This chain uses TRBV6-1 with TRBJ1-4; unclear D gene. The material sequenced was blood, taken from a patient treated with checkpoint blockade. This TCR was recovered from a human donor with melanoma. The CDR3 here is CASSLKIGGEKLFF. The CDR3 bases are TGTGCCAGCAGTCTTAAAATAGGTGGTGAAAAACTGTTTTTT.